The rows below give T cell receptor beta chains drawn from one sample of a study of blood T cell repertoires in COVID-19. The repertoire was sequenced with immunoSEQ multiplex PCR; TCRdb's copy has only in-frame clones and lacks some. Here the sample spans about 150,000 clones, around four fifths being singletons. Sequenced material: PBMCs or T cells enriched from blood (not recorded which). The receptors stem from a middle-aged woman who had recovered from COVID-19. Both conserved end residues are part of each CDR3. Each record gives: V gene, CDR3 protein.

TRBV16	CATLRDVGEAFF
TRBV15	CATSPRAGEYEQYF
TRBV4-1	CASSQVEGARNQPQHF
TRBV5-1	CASSLVAGSTDTQYF
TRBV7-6	CASSLAVEETQYF
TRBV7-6	CASSPQGGWNTGELFF
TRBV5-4	CASSWGGAQQPQHF
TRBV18	CASSPTGPSSYNSPLHF
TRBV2	CASSGAQGRAYGYTF
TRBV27	CASSLPGGVEQYF
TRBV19	CASSPGTGHQPQHF
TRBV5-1	CASSLGDSAGELFF
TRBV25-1	CATLGASYGYTF
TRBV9	CASSVTGRPNTEAFF
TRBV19	CASSIAGVAYGYTF
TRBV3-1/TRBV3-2	CASSQGQGASEAFF
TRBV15	CATSRDFRGFAYEQYF
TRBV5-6	CASSLEGSGTYQETQYF
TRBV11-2	CASSFTGTGGGGELFF
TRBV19	CASSMQRAGLEEQYF
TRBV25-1	CASSPLNRRSSYNSPLHF
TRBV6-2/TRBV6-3	CASSPYPDRVRTEAFF